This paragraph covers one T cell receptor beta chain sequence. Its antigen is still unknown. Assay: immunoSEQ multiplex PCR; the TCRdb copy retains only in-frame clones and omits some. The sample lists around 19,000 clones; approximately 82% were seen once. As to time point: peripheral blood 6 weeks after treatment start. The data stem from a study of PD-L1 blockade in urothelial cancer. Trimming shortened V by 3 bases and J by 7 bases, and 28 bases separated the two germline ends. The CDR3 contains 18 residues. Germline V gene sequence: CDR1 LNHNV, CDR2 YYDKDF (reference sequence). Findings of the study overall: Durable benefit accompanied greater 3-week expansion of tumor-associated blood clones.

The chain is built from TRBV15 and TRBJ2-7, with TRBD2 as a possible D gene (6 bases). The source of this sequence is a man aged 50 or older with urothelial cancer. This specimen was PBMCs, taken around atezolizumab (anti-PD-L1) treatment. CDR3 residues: CATSRVYQRTLKAGEQYF. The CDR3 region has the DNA TGTGCCACCAGCAGGGTTTATCAGCGGACCCTCAAGGCGGGGGAGCAGTACTTC.